A single sample is the source of the 18 T cell receptor beta chains below, sequenced in a study of blood T cell repertoires in COVID-19. Measured with immunoSEQ multiplex PCR; TCRdb has only the in-frame clones, and not every one. The top ten hold roughly 1.4% of the sample, which has roughly 430,000 clones, 70% to 90% seen once. Sequenced input: PBMCs or T cells enriched from blood (not recorded which). Source of these receptors: a woman under 30 who had been exposed to COVID-19.

CDR3 coding DNA: TGTGCCAGCAGCCCACGGGACAGCCCTACCCCAACCAGTGAAAAACTGTTTTTT. It specifies CASSPRDSPTPTSEKLFF. This chain uses TRBV7-9 with TRBJ1-4; 7 bases match TRBD1. CDR1 and CDR2 from the germline V gene are SEHNR and FQNEAQ (reference sequence). V lost 5 bases, J lost 7 bases, and 19 bases stayed unmatched. This CDR3 spans 18 amino acids.

This clone was detected only once. This chain uses TRBV15 with TRBJ1-5, with D possibly being TRBD1 (5 bases). V was trimmed by 0 bases and J by 6 bases, leaving 9 bases between them. The CDR3 consists of 14 residues. Germline V gene sequence: CDR1 LNHNV, CDR2 YYDKDF (reference sequence). The CDR3 loop is CATSREMGPQPQHF. The CDR3 coding sequence is TGTGCCACCAGCAGAGAAATGGGGCCTCAGCCCCAGCATTTT.

The chain has TRBV18 and TRBJ1-1; no firm D call. Germline loops: CDR1 KGHSH, CDR2 LQKENI. The V end was cut by 3 bases, the J end by 4 bases, with 9 bases between. This CDR3 contains 13 residues. CDR3 amino acids: CASSPAGGTEAFF. CDR3 coding DNA: TGTGCCAGCTCACCGGCCGGAGGCACTGAAGCTTTCTTT.

The CDR3 sequence: CASKYGNGGSQETQYF. The CDR3 region has the DNA TGTGCCAGCAAGTACGGGAACGGGGGGTCGCAAGAGACCCAGTACTTC. The genes are TRBV2 and TRBJ2-5; 7 nucleotides line up with TRBD2. The CDR3 covers 16 residues. Trimming cost V 7 bases and J 2 bases; bases outside gene matches: 13. Looked up from germline, CDR1 is SNHLY and CDR2 is FYNNEI.

The chain links TRBV28 to TRBJ1-2; D call uncertain. Deletions cut 1 base from V and 8 bases from J, with 14 bases between. The germline gives CDR1 MDHEN, CDR2 SYDVKM. This CDR3 has 14 amino acids. The CDR3 spells CASSLSGRDEGYTF. The CDR3 DNA reads TGTGCCAGCAGTTTATCGGGCCGGGATGAAGGCTACACCTTC.

This clone appeared a few times. The chain uses TRBV7-9 and TRBJ1-6; D gene ambiguous. The CDR3 is made up of 17 amino acids. Deletions cut 4 bases from V and 10 bases from J, with 23 bases between. Germline CDR1 is SEHNR and CDR2 is FQNEAQ (reference sequence). CDR3 coding DNA: TGTGCCAGCAGCTCCGGACGGGGTGGGGTTATTACCTCACCCCTCCACTTT. Encoded protein: CASSSGRGGVITSPLHF. The entire variable domain, with the rest obtained from reference TRBV7-9 and TRBJ1-6, is as follows: DTGVSQNPRHKITKRGQNVTFRCDPISEHNRLYWYRQTLGQGPEFLTYFQNEAQLEKSRLLSDRFSAERPKGSFSTLEIQRTEQGDSAMYLCASSSGRGGVITSPLHFGNGTRLTVT.

This chain connects TRBV7-8 to TRBJ2-3; D call uncertain. The CDR3 is 16 amino acids. Germline CDR1 SGHVS, CDR2 FQNEAQ. The V end was cut by 2 bases, the J end by 4 bases, with 16 bases between. The CDR3 region is CASSLIEASLADTQYF. CDR3 coding DNA: TGTGCCAGCAGCTTAATCGAAGCGTCTCTGGCAGATACGCAGTATTTT.

The gene calls are TRBV4-1 and TRBJ1-5, with D tentatively TRBD1 (5 bases). CDR1 MGHRA and CDR2 YSYEKL come from the germline V gene. This CDR3 is built from 18 residues. V lost 3 bases to trimming and J lost 2 bases, with 20 bases between them. CDR3 in DNA: TGCGCCAGCAGCCACGCGATGGAGGTAGGAGGGGGCAATCAGCCCCAGCATTTT. It is translated as CASSHAMEVGGGNQPQHF.

This clone has a single count. The CDR3 region is CASGLGTVKQYF. Here the CDR3 DNA reads TGTGCCAGCGGACTAGGGACCGTGAAGCAGTACTTC. The V gene is TRBV9, the J gene TRBJ2-7; 7 bases agree with TRBD2. Trimming removed 7 bases from V and 8 bases from J; junction bases left unmatched: 9. The CDR3 sequence is 12 residues long. CDR1 SGDLS and CDR2 YYNGEE come from the germline V gene.

In this sample, this clone turned up once. V usage is TRBV27 and J usage is TRBJ2-1; 15 bases are shared with TRBD2. Germline CDR1 is MNHEY and CDR2 is SMNVEV (reference sequence). V lost 6 bases, J lost 5 bases, and 5 bases stayed unmatched. The CDR3 is 16 residues long. The chain's CDR3 is CASRRTSGRANNEQFF. The CDR3 DNA reads TGTGCCAGCAGAAGGACTAGCGGGAGGGCCAACAATGAGCAGTTCTTC.

The chain combines TRBV28 with TRBJ2-7; D gene unclear. CDR3 size: 13 residues. V was shortened by 7 bases and J by 6 bases, with 16 bases between the two germline ends. Germline V gene sequence: CDR1 MDHEN, CDR2 SYDVKM. CDR3 protein: CASIANSPSEQYF. The CDR3 region has the DNA TGTGCCAGCATAGCTAATTCACCGAGCGAGCAGTACTTC.

The chain is built from TRBV7-9 and TRBJ1-5, with D possibly being TRBD1 (5 bases). Germline V gives CDR1 SEHNR, CDR2 FQNEAQ (reference sequence). V lost 5 bases and J 5 bases, leaving 13 bases between the germline ends. The CDR3 totals 14 residues. The CDR3 protein is CASSGTTHDQPQHF. The DNA for the CDR3 is TGTGCCAGCAGCGGGACTACACATGATCAGCCCCAGCATTTT. Variable domain in full (rest from reference TRBV7-9 and TRBJ1-5): DTGVSQNPRHKITKRGQNVTFRCDPISEHNRLYWYRQTLGQGPEFLTYFQNEAQLEKSRLLSDRFSAERPKGSFSTLEIQRTEQGDSAMYLCASSGTTHDQPQHFGDGTRLSIL.

The chain employs TRBV7-9 and TRBJ1-1, with D possibly TRBD1 on 5 matching bases. Germline CDR1 SEHNR, CDR2 FQNEAQ (reference sequence). This CDR3 is built from 14 residues. V shed 5 bases and J shed 6 bases, with 16 bases lying between them. CDR3 amino acids: CASSLPPGGAEAFF. CDR3 nucleotide sequence: TGTGCCAGCAGCCTCCCCCCGGGGGGGGCTGAAGCTTTCTTT.

The chain couples TRBV9 to TRBJ2-3; TRBD2 matches at 8 bases. The ends lost 3 bases at V and 5 bases at J; junction bases unmatched: 8. This CDR3 contains 15 residues. Germline loops: CDR1 SGDLS, CDR2 YYNGEE. The DNA of the CDR3 is TGTGCCAGCAGCGGAAGCGGGGGCCGGGGAGATACGCAGTATTTT. It codes for CASSGSGGRGDTQYF.

The chain uses TRBV4-2 and TRBJ2-5; D is perhaps TRBD2 (5 bases). Trimming pared 1 base from V and 9 bases from J, leaving 15 bases between. CDR1 is LGHNA, CDR2 YNFKEQ, per germline. The CDR3 covers 14 residues. The CDR3 coding sequence is TGTGCCAGCAGCCAAGCGCTCCAATTCGGGGCCCAGTACTTC. Its translation: CASSQALQFGAQYF.

This clone was picked up one time. The gene calls are TRBV18 and TRBJ2-2; 10 positions match TRBD2. V was clipped by 4 bases and J by 0 bases; unmatched bases: 11. Germline CDR1 reads KGHSH; CDR2 reads LQKENI. The length of the CDR3 is 19 residues. The chain's CDR3 is CASSLAGGTLFANTGELFF. CDR3 DNA: TGTGCCAGCTCACTAGCGGGGGGCACCTTGTTCGCGAACACCGGGGAGCTGTTTTTT.

This sequence joins TRBV10-3 and TRBJ1-5; TRBD1 matches at 9 bases. The CDR3 has 16 amino acids. Germline CDR1 and CDR2: ENHRY and SYGVKD. V lost 3 bases and J lost 3; bases outside the gene matches: 6. CDR3 sequence reads: CAISETGGFFNQPQHF. CDR3 DNA: TGTGCCATCAGTGAAACAGGGGGCTTTTTCAATCAGCCCCAGCATTTT.

This sequence joins TRBV3-1 (or the pseudogene TRBV3-2) and TRBJ2-1; no definite D call. The ends were cut back, 4 bases at V and 8 bases at J, with 24 bases in the middle. The germline gives CDR1 LGHDT, CDR2 YNNKEL (reference sequence). This CDR3 has 17 residues. In DNA, the CDR3 is TGTGCCAGCAGCCTCAACTCCCTTACGATCGCCTCATATGAGCAGTTCTTC. Encoded protein: CASSLNSLTIASYEQFF.